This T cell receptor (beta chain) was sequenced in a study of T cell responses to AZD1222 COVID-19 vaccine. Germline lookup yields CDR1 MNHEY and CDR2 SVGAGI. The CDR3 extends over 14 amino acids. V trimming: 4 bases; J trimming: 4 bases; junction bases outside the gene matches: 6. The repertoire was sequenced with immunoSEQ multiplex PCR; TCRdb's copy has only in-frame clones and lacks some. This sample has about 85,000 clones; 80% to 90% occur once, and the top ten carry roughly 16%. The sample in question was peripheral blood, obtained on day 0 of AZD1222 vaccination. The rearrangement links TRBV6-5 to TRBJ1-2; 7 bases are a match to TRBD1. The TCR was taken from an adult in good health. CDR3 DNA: TGTGCCAGCAGTTCTAGGGGACAGCTCTATGGCTACACCTTC. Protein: CASSSRGQLYGYTF.